This T cell receptor beta chain was captured by sequencing in a study of cytomegalovirus exposure and HLA in healthy donors. Study-level findings and limits: Owing to their indistinguishability, certain V segments, notably TRBV6-2 and TRBV6-3, were excluded.

Concerning this clone itself: Its antigen is not known.

With 1 base removed from V and 2 bases from J, the gap between germline ends came to 9 bases. Germline V gene sequence: CDR1 SGHDT, CDR2 YYEEEE. The CDR3 runs 14 residues. Vbeta (60) and Jbeta (13) primers were used in the PCR. Using immunoSEQ multiplex PCR, the repertoire was profiled, and TCRdb retains in-frame clones only, with some absent. The sample has 120,000 to 150,000 clones; over 60% are singletons. The chain carries TRBV5-6 and TRBJ1-2; the D is unclear. The source is a female donor in good health and CMV-seronegative. Sequencing input: PBMCs. As DNA, the CDR3 is TGTGCCAGCAGCTTGTGGCTTGTCAACTATGGCTACACCTTC. Protein product: CASSLWLVNYGYTF.